Detailed here is one TCR beta chain. The antigen this receptor binds is unknown. It has no much larger one-base neighbor in the sample; base qualities were not kept. Libraries were constructed by PCR. Instrument on record: Illumina HiSeq 2500. To reduce PCR and sequencing biases, unique molecular identifiers were built into the TCR beta cDNA libraries. Roughly 0.5 million cDNA molecules were obtained per 1 to 10 million input T cells, so each molecule approximated one T cell. The same protocol used for the earlier healthy control dataset was applied to prepare and sequence the patient libraries. Samples belonging to the same batch were prepared together, multiplexed and sequenced on a shared HiSeq lane. For the original study's pipeline: Raw barcoded reads were processed with MIGEC, discarding single-read molecular identifier groups before consensus assembly and CDR3 extraction. VDJtools was used for post-analysis of the clonotype tables, and diversity was normalized by down-sampling every dataset to the size of the smallest sample. To correct batch-related cross-sample contamination, repertoire overlap clustering matched CDR3 amino acid sequences but not nucleotide sequences. Through fastp at Q25 and MiXCR, TCRdb rebuilt clones from the public reads, retaining in-frame beta chains. Entries are consolidated by CDR3 protein sequence, retaining the most common genes and DNA. TCRdb assigned the V and J calls; the authors' analysis was not used. This sample has roughly 650,000 distinct CDR3 sequences in its table, and more than 50% of those were observed once. The leading ten clones occupy over 9% of the sample.

To demonstrate the VDJtools post-analysis software, TCR beta repertoires were profiled from the peripheral blood of 10 to 15 young patients with multiple sclerosis. Multiple sclerosis patients were children and adolescents aged about 6 to 15 years. The germline V gene encodes CDR1 SGHKS and CDR2 YYEKEE (reference sequence). Reading from cysteine to phenylalanine, the CDR3 counts 19 amino acids. The only DNA kept is the CDR3, 57 bases in frame from the first base. V ends up 4 bases short and J 0 bases short, with an unmatched junction base count of 18. These data come from a study of post-analysis software for immune sequencing data (dated by TCRdb to the mid-2010s). In the study overall: Recorded disease courses included relapsing-remitting, secondary progressive and progressive-relapsing multiple sclerosis, with some patients lacking subtype annotation. The multiple sclerosis patient repertoires were compared with some twelve previously published healthy control repertoires from donors aged about 6 to 26 years. A subset of samples was prepared in parallel using single-end sample barcoding, then pooled and co-amplified after Illumina adapter ligation. Broad study findings and their caveats: Significantly higher frequencies in patients than in controls were found for roughly 5 TRBV segments, including TRBV5-6, TRBV5-1 and TRBV20-1. Significantly lower normalized Chao1 diversity was found in multiple sclerosis patients than in controls, suggesting substantial peripheral T-cell clonal expansion. Strong co-clustering of samples prepared in the same batch was shown by direct clustering with F measure, prompting a batch-effect correction. The multiple sclerosis patient group was slightly younger than the control group.

The sequence was obtained from a girl aged 2-9 years with multiple sclerosis. The sequencing sample was made of blood. The chain was built from TRBV5-5 and TRBJ1-1; TRBD1 aligns with 7 central bases. The CDR3 region has the sequence CASSPGGMPGAYMNTEAFF. The DNA sequence reads TGTGCCAGCAGCCCAGGGGGTATGCCAGGGGCTTACATGAACACTGAAGCTTTCTTT.